These 14 T cell receptor beta chains were all obtained from the same sample, sequenced in a study of CD8 T cells in ankylosing spondylitis (dated by TCRdb to between 2016 and 2019). The protocol used for the library was 5' RACE. TCRdb records Illumina HiSeq 2500 as the sequencer. Using fastp at Q25 and MiXCR, TCRdb reprocessed the public reads and kept productive beta chains. Entries that share a CDR3 protein sequence are merged under the most common genes and DNA. Across this sample there are 230,000 or so distinct CDR3 sequences, with roughly a quarter seen only once. The ten largest clones take up 0.5% to 0.65% of the sample. Sequencing was carried out using blood, either unsorted or a sorted T cell fraction (not recorded which). The origin of the receptors is a male donor with ankylosing spondylitis or in good health (not recorded which).

V gene TRBV10-3 combines with J gene TRBJ2-3; 7 bases align to TRBD2. CDR1 and CDR2 from the germline V gene are ENHRY and SYGVKD. The CDR3 length is 16 residues. The V segment lost 7 bases and the J segment 0 bases; nucleotides outside the gene matches: 10. The CDR3 loop reads CAINPSGAASTDTQYF. The CDR3 DNA reads as TGTGCCATCAACCCCAGCGGGGCAGCTAGCACAGATACGCAGTATTTT.

This clonotype was found a few times. The chain is built from TRBV4-2 and TRBJ2-5; TRBD2 matches at 8 bases. This CDR3 is built from 13 residues. Germline V gene data show CDR1 as LGHNA and CDR2 as YNFKEQ. V lost 1 base and J lost 5; bases outside the gene matches: 0. The CDR3 bases are TGTGCCAGCAGCCAAGCGGGGGGGGAGACCCAGTACTTC. It encodes CASSQAGGETQYF.

This clonotype has just a few counts. J is TRBJ1-5 and V is TRBV20-1, with TRBD1 as a possible D gene (6 bases). The CDR3 spans 15 residues. Trimming shortened V by 6 bases and J by 0 bases, and 15 bases separated the two germline ends. Germline CDR1 reads DFQATT; CDR2 reads SNEGSKA (reference sequence). The CDR3 DNA follows: TGCAGTGCCGAAATGGACAGCCTTAGCAATCAGCCCCAGCATTTT. Its protein is CSAEMDSLSNQPQHF.

V and J are TRBV20-1 and TRBJ2-3; no clear D. V was cut by 3 bases and J by 4 bases, with 11 bases left in between. Germline V gene lookup returns CDR1 DFQATT and CDR2 SNEGSKA (reference sequence). The CDR3 loop spans 13 amino acids. The CDR3 spells CSASSSFSDTQYF. CDR3 nucleotide sequence: TGCAGTGCTAGCTCATCTTTCTCAGATACGCAGTATTTT.

In regard to this clonotype: Germline and junction disagree at one end, which may indicate a read error. V and J are TRBV20-1 and TRBJ2-1; 8 nucleotides line up with TRBD1. This CDR3 has 16 residues. Per the germline V gene, CDR1 is DFQATT and CDR2 is SNEGSKA (reference sequence). The CDR3 region is CSAREWTGSSYNEQLF. For the CDR3, the DNA is TGCAGTGCTAGAGAATGGACAGGGAGCTCCTACAATGAGCAGCTCTTC.

This clonotype was observed at least ten times. The V call is TRBV12-3 or TRBV12-4, the J call TRBJ2-5; the D is unclear. V was shortened by 1 base and J by 4 bases, with 4 bases between the two germline ends. The CDR3 runs 12 residues. The DNA for the CDR3 is TGTGCCAGCAGTTTAGGGAGAGAGACCCAGTACTTC. The encoded protein is CASSLGRETQYF.

This clonotype was seen a handful of times. The gene calls are TRBV20-1 and TRBJ2-7, with a possible D match to TRBD1 (5 bases). V lost 1 base and J lost 2, with 15 bases in between. The CDR3 has 15 amino acids. Looked up from germline, CDR1 is DFQATT and CDR2 is SNEGSKA (reference sequence). The CDR3 is CSARARNRHTYEQYF. As DNA, the CDR3 is TGCAGTGCTAGAGCTCGGAACAGGCATACCTACGAGCAGTACTTC.

The sample holds many counts of this clonotype. The chain uses TRBV6-6 and TRBJ2-1, with D perhaps TRBD1 or TRBD2 (5 bases each). V lost 4 bases, J lost 10 bases, and 14 bases lay in between. The germline gives CDR1 MNHNY, CDR2 SVGAGI (reference sequence). The CDR3 covers 13 residues. The DNA for the CDR3 is TGTGCCAGCAGTTTACCTGGGGGTCTCGAGCAGTTCTTC. Amino acid sequence: CASSLPGGLEQFF.

This clonotype was detected many times. The V call is TRBV20-1, the J call TRBJ2-3, with a tentative D call TRBD1 (5 bases). With 0 bases removed from V and 8 bases from J, the gap between germline ends came to 15 bases. The CDR3 is 14 amino acids. The germline V gene encodes CDR1 DFQATT and CDR2 SNEGSKA (reference sequence). Written as DNA, the CDR3 is TGCAGTGCTAGAGAGGGGTGGGGCCTAGGTACGCAGTATTTT. It encodes CSAREGWGLGTQYF.

This clonotype was counted a few times. J is TRBJ2-5 and V is TRBV11-2; D gene unclear. The germline V and J ends were trimmed by 3 bases and 5 bases, with 7 bases remaining between them. Germline V lookup: CDR1 SGHAT, CDR2 FQNNGV. This CDR3 contains 12 residues. The DNA of the CDR3 is TGTGCCAGCAGCTTTAGTTTGGAGACCCAGTACTTC. Its translation is CASSFSLETQYF.

This clonotype has ten or more counts. The chain carries TRBV20-1 and TRBJ2-7; D tentatively fits TRBD1 or TRBD2 (5 bases each). The CDR3 is 13 residues long. Trimming shortened V by 5 bases and J by 0 bases, and 11 bases separated the two germline ends. The V gene's germline CDR1 is DFQATT and CDR2 SNEGSKA (reference sequence). The CDR3 DNA reads as TGCAGTGCTGGAGGACAAAGCTCCTACGAGCAGTACTTC. Translation gives CSAGGQSSYEQYF.

This sequence joins TRBV28 and TRBJ2-6; D is undetermined. Trimming removed 5 bases from V and 0 bases from J, with 8 bases in between. The germline CDR1 and CDR2 sequences are MDHEN and SYDVKM. CDR3 size: 15 residues. DNA of the CDR3: TGTGCCAGCAGTAGGCCAGGCTCTGGGGCCAACGTCCTGACTTTC. Its protein is CASSRPGSGANVLTF.

This clonotype was counted between two and nine times. The J gene is TRBJ2-5, the V gene TRBV11-2, with 9 nucleotides matching TRBD2. Germline values: CDR1 SGHAT, CDR2 FQNNGV. The CDR3 consists of 16 residues. V trimming: 4 bases; J trimming: 5 bases; junction bases outside the gene matches: 11. This CDR3 is CASSWRPAGGGETQYF. As DNA, the CDR3 is TGTGCCAGCAGCTGGAGACCAGCGGGGGGCGGTGAGACCCAGTACTTC.

This clonotype has ten or more counts. J is TRBJ2-3 and V is TRBV11-2; 10 bases fit TRBD1. V lost 7 bases and J lost 2; bases outside the gene matches: 15. The CDR3 has 18 amino acids. CDR1 and CDR2 from the germline V gene are SGHAT and FQNNGV. The chain's CDR3 is CASTKAGTGVLFTDTQYF. The CDR3 DNA reads as TGTGCCAGCACCAAAGCCGGGACAGGGGTATTGTTCACAGATACGCAGTATTTT.